This T cell receptor beta chain comes out of a study of T cells after yellow fever vaccination. At least ten counts were recorded for this clonotype. Its antigen is still unknown. UMIs were added to TCR cDNA along with a universal primer site when it was made by 5'RACE template switching. One entry per CDR3 protein results from TCRdb running MiXCR on the 5' RACE reads. Here the sample spans about 360,000 distinct CDR3 sequences, 6% to 8% being singletons. This CDR3 region has 15 residues. The germline V gene encodes CDR1 SGHKS and CDR2 YYEKEE (reference sequence). Trimming cost V 2 bases and J 2 bases; bases outside gene matches: 7. Study-level findings and limits: Clonotype sharing between CD4 and CD8 compartments was small. A faster peak, day 5 versus 15, was reached by the weaker secondary response. FACS-sorted repertoires could harbor abundant contaminating bulk-population clonotypes.

The chain links TRBV5-5 to TRBJ2-7; 7 nucleotides line up with TRBD1. This sample comprised PBMCs, obtained 5 days after the yellow fever booster vaccination. This TCR was recovered from a man between 25 and 39 years old who received the YFV17D yellow fever vaccine. The CDR3 DNA follows: TGTGCCAGCAGCTTTCTGGGGACAGCGACCTACGAGCAGTACTTC. Translated: CASSFLGTATYEQYF. The complete variable domain, with remaining parts taken from reference TRBV5-5 and TRBJ2-7, reads DAGVTQSPTHLIKTRGQQVTLRCSPISGHKSVSWYQQVLGQGPQFIFQYYEKEERGRGNFPDRFSARQFPNYSSELNVNALLLGDSALYLCASSFLGTATYEQYFGPGTRLTVT.